What follows are 6 T cell receptor beta chains derived from one specimen sequenced in a study of CD8 T cells in ankylosing spondylitis (dated by TCRdb to about 2017). Libraries were constructed by 5' RACE. This sample was sequenced with an Illumina HiSeq 2500. The public reads were quality trimmed at Q25 with fastp and then assembled into clones with MiXCR by TCRdb, keeping productive beta chains. Entries are consolidated by CDR3 protein sequence, retaining the most common genes and DNA. The sample table records approximately 290,000 distinct CDR3 sequences; 20% of these occur just once. The ten largest clones add up to under 4% of the sample. Material for sequencing was blood, either unsorted or a sorted T cell fraction (not recorded which). The receptors stem from a female donor with ankylosing spondylitis or in good health (not recorded which).

The chain employs TRBV5-1 and TRBJ2-3; the D gene is possibly TRBD1 (5 bases). This CDR3 has 15 residues. CDR1 and CDR2 (germline): SGHRS, YFSETQ. V lost 0 bases and J lost 5, with 13 bases in between. CDR3 in amino acids: CASSLDRSRGDTQYF. CDR3 sequence (DNA): TGCGCCAGCAGCTTGGATCGTTCAAGGGGAGATACGCAGTATTTT.

This clonotype appeared a few times. V is TRBV4-3 and J is TRBJ2-7; 11 bases align to TRBD1. V lost 0 bases to trimming and J lost 3 bases; unmatched junction nucleotides: 4. Germline loops: CDR1 LGHNA, CDR2 YSLEER. The CDR3 sequence is 16 residues long. CDR3 DNA sequence: TGCGCCAGCAGCCAAGATATGGACAGGGGGCGCTACGAGCAGTACTTC. Translating it yields CASSQDMDRGRYEQYF.

This clonotype was seen only a few times. The chain carries TRBV4-3 and TRBJ2-3; 10 bases line up with TRBD1. Germline CDR1 and CDR2: LGHNA and YSLEER. V lost 3 bases and J lost 2; bases outside the gene matches: 11. There are 18 residues in the CDR3. DNA for the CDR3: TGCGCCAGCAGCCATTACGGTCAGGGACAGGGGCACACAGATACGCAGTATTTT. It specifies CASSHYGQGQGHTDTQYF.

This chain links TRBV6-2 or TRBV6-3 with TRBJ2-3; 11 nucleotides line up with TRBD2. The ends lost 7 bases at V and 4 bases at J; junction bases unmatched: 4. Germline values: CDR1 MNHEY, CDR2 SVGEGT. This CDR3 region has 14 residues. This CDR3 is CASNILAGADTQYF. CDR3 nucleotide sequence: TGTGCCAGCAATATACTAGCGGGAGCAGATACGCAGTATTTT.

This clonotype was observed at least ten times. The V gene is TRBV15, the J gene TRBJ2-2; possibly TRBD2 for D (5 bases). This CDR3 contains 13 residues. Between the trimmed V and J ends, which lost 5 bases and 3 bases, there was a span of 7 bases. CDR1 is LNHNV and CDR2 is YYDKDF in the germline V gene (reference sequence). CDR3 nucleotide sequence: TGTGCCACCAGCTTGGACTACACCGGGGAGCTGTTTTTT. Protein sequence: CATSLDYTGELFF.

The chain couples TRBV20-1 to TRBJ2-7, with D possibly matching TRBD2 (6 bases). Looked up from germline, CDR1 is DFQATT and CDR2 is SNEGSKA (reference sequence). The CDR3 has 14 amino acids. Trimming left V 1 base short and J 2 bases short, with 12 bases between. Here the CDR3 DNA reads TGCAGTGCTAGAGTCCCTAGCGAGCCCTACGAGCAGTACTTC. It is translated as CSARVPSEPYEQYF.